This entry lists 6 T cell receptor beta chains sequenced from one sample in a study of CD8+ T cells in alopecia areata. Sequencing templates came from extracted RNA that was reverse transcribed into cDNA. Assay used: immunoSEQ multiplex PCR; TCRdb lists only in-frame clones, some missing. This table holds 200,000 to 250,000 clones, 50% to 60% found once. Sequencing used CD4+ T cells sorted from blood, obtained at week 0. Receptor source: a human donor with alopecia areata.

The rearrangement links TRBV27 to TRBJ1-6; 11 bases agree with TRBD1. The germline V gene has CDR1 MNHEY and CDR2 SMNVEV (reference sequence). V trimming: 7 bases; J trimming: 7 bases; junction bases outside the gene matches: 6. The CDR3 is 15 amino acids. Here the CDR3 reads CASKGQGARNSPLHF. The CDR3 DNA reads as TGTGCCAGCAAAGGACAGGGGGCAAGAAATTCACCCCTCCACTTT.

The V call is TRBV6-5, the J call TRBJ2-5; D is unresolved. Trimming took off 0 bases at V and 5 bases at J, with 10 bases between the two ends. The CDR3 spans 14 residues. CDR1 MNHEY and CDR2 SVGAGI come from the germline V gene. CDR3 amino acids: CASSYSMGSETQYF. Written as DNA, the CDR3 is TGTGCCAGCAGTTACTCGATGGGGTCGGAGACCCAGTACTTC.

This clone has a single count. The chain uses TRBV6-5 and TRBJ1-2, with D maybe TRBD1 (5 bases). Germline V lookup: CDR1 MNHEY, CDR2 SVGAGI. The germline V and J ends were trimmed by 6 bases and 8 bases, with 16 bases remaining between them. The CDR3 covers 13 residues. DNA of the CDR3: TGTGCCAGCAGCCGGGACCACCGCTGGGGCTACACCTTC. It specifies CASSRDHRWGYTF.

Only a few counts were recorded for this clone. This rearrangement joins TRBV28 to TRBJ2-5; D remains unclear. V lost 5 bases and J 0 bases, leaving 10 bases between the germline ends. Germline-derived CDR1 and CDR2 are MDHEN and SYDVKM. There are 14 residues in the CDR3. The CDR3 reads CASSPPGYQETQYF. The CDR3 region has the DNA TGTGCCAGCAGTCCGCCCGGTTACCAAGAGACCCAGTACTTC.

The V gene is TRBV6-5, the J gene TRBJ1-4; possibly TRBD1 for D (6 bases). CDR1 and CDR2 (germline): MNHEY, SVGAGI. V was pared by 6 bases and J by 7 bases, with 18 bases between. The CDR3 consists of 15 residues. The CDR3 region is CASSSRSGAGEKLFF. CDR3 DNA: TGTGCCAGCAGCAGCAGATCGGGGGCCGGTGAAAAACTGTTTTTT.

The chain is built from TRBV27 and TRBJ2-2; D gene ambiguous. The germline gives CDR1 MNHEY, CDR2 SMNVEV (reference sequence). The length of the CDR3 is 15 residues. V lost 1 base, J lost 6 bases, and 12 bases lay in between. The DNA for the CDR3 is TGTGCCAGCAGTTTATGGTCAGTGGTCGCCGGGGAGCTGTTTTTT. Translated, it gives CASSLWSVVAGELFF.